This TCR beta chain was captured in a study of beta chain features in type 1 diabetes (dated by TCRdb to 2017 to 2018). Context from the whole study: No differences in mean age, gender distribution, total cell number or subset yield were found between patients and healthy donors. A total of roughly 100 million sorted cells were examined across all samples, and the number of cells per subset was strongly correlated with RNA yield. The study compared TCRB repertoires of sorted circulating CD4+ T cell subsets between recently diagnosed type 1 diabetes patients and matched healthy donors. Naive and central memory subsets were obtained from all 30 or so donors, but regulatory and stem cell-like memory subsets were isolated from only 8 patients and about 8 healthy donors.

V is pruned by 6 bases and J by 5 bases, leaving 7 bases of the junction without a gene match. Via the germline V gene, CDR1 is SNHLY and CDR2 FYNNEI. Inclusive of the bounding cysteine and phenylalanine, the CDR3 is 15 residues long. Only the CDR3 region is kept as DNA, spanning 45 bases read in frame from base 1. Beyond this particular receptor, the publication reports: Because cDNA was sequenced instead of genomic DNA, highly expressing activated cells could be over-represented, though the groups showed no difference in activation or CD3 levels. Shorter templates might be favored by PCR, yet because patient and control samples were amplified and corrected together, any such skew would affect both groups equally. HLA sub-analyses involved small numbers of individuals, so any influence of HLA type on TCRB rearrangement remained unresolved. Type 1 diabetes patients showed a moderate but significant shortening of TCRB CDR3 length in all four CD4+ subsets. Patients with type 1 diabetes made fewer insertions and deleted more nucleotides at VDJ recombination sites, implying thymic rearrangement abnormalities. Naive, central memory and regulatory TCRB repertoires appeared to be more similar among patients than among healthy donors.

The entire amount of isolated RNA was reverse transcribed using the High Capacity cDNA Reverse Transcription Kit, so the sequenced TCRB transcripts were expressed ones. Deep immunoSEQ sequencing was applied to naive, central memory and regulatory T cell samples, giving an average of around 3.8 million total reads per sample. Sorted cells were lysed in RLT buffer, and RNA was extracted using DNase-treated RNeasy Micro or Mini kits according to cell number. Each cell subset was processed on its own to prevent cross-contamination, while patient and healthy donor samples were processed together. TCRB sequences were amplified from cDNA with the immunoSEQ multiplex PCR, producing 87-bp fragments spanning the CDR3 region. The amplicons were sequenced using the Illumina HiSeq platform. Processing in the source paper ran as follows. PCR bias was computationally corrected using synthetic template baselines, reads within Hamming distance 2 were collapsed, and singletons that could not be merged were discarded. By aligning reads against IMGT, V, D and J genes, CDR3 length, and insertions or deletions at six rearrangement sites were assigned. Within each subset, clonotype counts were normalized to the number of sorted cells before true diversity and Gini coefficients were calculated with the tcR R package. The overlap coefficient, calculated on TCRB nucleotide sequences, was used to quantify repertoire sharing. Out-of-frame TCRB sequences from naive cells were analyzed as a proxy for the pre-selection repertoire. In TCRdb, the immuneACCESS table is reduced to in-frame sequences with V and J assigned. These tables do not hold every clone; where another copy was compared, an unresolved V gene accounts for under half, and the others remain unexplained. D and trimming were read from the DNA, whereas the V and J calls and clone size are those reported in that table. Across this sample there are 900,000 or so clones, with 17% seen only once. The leading ten clones occupy around 0.02% of the sample.

A single peripheral blood draw of approximately 110 mL on average was collected from each donor into heparinised tubes. Using a panel that included CD45RO, CCR7, CD25, CD127, CD95 and CD27, naive, central memory, regulatory and stem cell-like memory CD4+ T cells were sorted on a BD FACSAria II. Purity was above 95% for every sorted population. PBMCs were separated immediately by Lymphoprep density gradient centrifugation and were stained directly, without being cultured. So that batch effects would be minimized, each experiment stained and sorted samples in pairs, pairing one healthy donor with one patient. This clone was seen a single time. Its antigen remains unidentified. The input lacks base qualities; no much larger clone sits a single base away.

The sequencing sample was made of naive CD4+ T cells from blood. The cell subset or site label for this specimen denotes: true naive CD4+ T cells. The chain was built from TRBV2 and TRBJ2-5, with TRBD1 identical over 12 junction bases. This clonotype was sampled from a woman in her late teens or twenties in good health. The CDR3 in this case is CASRDRDRGRETQYF. The bases are TGTGCCAGCAGGGACCGGGACAGGGGGCGTGAGACCCAGTACTTC. The reference TRBV2 and TRBJ2-5 proteins fill in what lies around the CDR3, so the full variable domain reads EPEVTQTPSHQVTQMGQEVILRCVPISNHLYFYWYRQILGQKVEFLVSFYNNEISEKSEIFDDQFSVERPDGSNFTLKIRSTKLEDSAMYFCASRDRDRGRETQYFGPGTRLLVL.